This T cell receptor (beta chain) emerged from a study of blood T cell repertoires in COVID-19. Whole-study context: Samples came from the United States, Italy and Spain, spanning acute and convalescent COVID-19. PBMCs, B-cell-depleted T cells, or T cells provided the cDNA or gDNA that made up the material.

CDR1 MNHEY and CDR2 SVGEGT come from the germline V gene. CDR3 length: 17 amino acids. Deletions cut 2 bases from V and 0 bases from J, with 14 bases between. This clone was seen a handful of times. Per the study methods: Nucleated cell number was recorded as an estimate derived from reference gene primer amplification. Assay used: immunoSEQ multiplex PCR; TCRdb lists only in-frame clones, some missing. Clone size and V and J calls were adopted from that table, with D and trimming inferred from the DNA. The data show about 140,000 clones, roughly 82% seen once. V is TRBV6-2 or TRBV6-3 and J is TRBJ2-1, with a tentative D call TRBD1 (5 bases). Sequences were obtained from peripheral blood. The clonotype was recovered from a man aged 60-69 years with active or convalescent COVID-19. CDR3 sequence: CASSYPTAQISYNEQFF. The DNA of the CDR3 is TGTGCCAGCAGTTACCCGACAGCCCAAATCTCCTACAATGAGCAGTTCTTC.